The 8 T cell receptor beta chains below all came from one sample that was sequenced in a study of blood T cell repertoires in COVID-19. The assay was immunoSEQ multiplex PCR, and TCRdb's table has in-frame clones only and misses some. The table has 100,000 to 150,000 clones, approximately 88% seen once; the top ten hold over 1.1%. The sequencing input was peripheral blood. The receptor set was obtained from a man aged 60-69 years with acute or convalescent COVID-19.

V and J are TRBV27 and TRBJ1-4; possibly TRBD1 for D (6 bases). The CDR3 consists of 17 residues. The germline V and J ends were trimmed by 4 bases and 5 bases, with 20 bases remaining between them. Germline V gene lookup returns CDR1 MNHEY and CDR2 SMNVEV (reference sequence). CDR3 loop: CASSSYRDRGWNEKLFF. The CDR3 DNA reads as TGTGCCAGCAGTTCCTACAGGGACCGAGGCTGGAATGAAAAACTGTTTTTT.

The chain couples TRBV5-6 to TRBJ1-6; 7 bases agree with TRBD1. With V trimmed by 6 bases and J by 7 bases, 7 bases remained unmatched. Germline V gene sequence: CDR1 SGHDT, CDR2 YYEEEE. CDR3 length: 14 amino acids. The CDR3 DNA is TGTGCCAGCACCCGGGACAGCATCAATTCACCCCTCCACTTT. Translating it yields CASTRDSINSPLHF.

The chain recombines TRBV14 with TRBJ1-1, with no clear D. Germline CDR1 reads SGHDN; CDR2 reads FVKESK. The CDR3 extends over 13 amino acids. The V and J ends lost 1 base and 9 bases respectively, with 12 bases between them. This chain's CDR3 is CASSQARGGQAFF. CDR3 in DNA: TGTGCCAGCAGCCAAGCCCGGGGTGGGCAAGCTTTCTTT.

This chain connects TRBV4-2 to TRBJ1-2; D ambiguous. Germline-derived CDR1 and CDR2 are LGHNA and YNFKEQ. CDR3 length: 14 amino acids. V lost 4 bases, J lost 8 bases, and 17 bases lay in between. DNA of the CDR3: TGTGCCAGCAGCCCTCGTACCTCGATTGGCGGCTACACCTTC. Translating it yields CASSPRTSIGGYTF.

This sequence joins TRBV18 and TRBJ2-5; TRBD1 is a possible D gene (5 bases). The germline gives CDR1 KGHSH, CDR2 LQKENI. V was clipped by 0 bases and J by 2 bases, with 10 bases between them. The CDR3 is made up of 15 amino acids. CDR3 loop: CASSPPLDRQETQYF. The CDR3 DNA is TGTGCCAGCTCACCACCCCTCGACAGACAAGAGACCCAGTACTTC.

CDR3 loop: CASSIFAGETQYF. CDR3 bases: TGTGCCAGTAGTATATTTGCAGGCGAGACCCAGTACTTC. The rearrangement uses TRBV19 and TRBJ2-5; no clear D gene. Germline loops: CDR1 LNHDA, CDR2 SQIVND (reference sequence). The CDR3 loop spans 13 amino acids. V was trimmed by 2 bases and J by 5 bases, leaving 9 bases between them. Full variable domain (outside the CDR3, taken from reference TRBV19 and TRBJ2-5): DGGITQSPKYLFRKEGQNVTLSCEQNLNHDAMYWYRQDPGQGLRLIYYSQIVNDFQKGDIAEGYSVSREKKESFPLTVTSAQKNPTAFYLCASSIFAGETQYFGPGTRLLVL.

The chain couples TRBV10-3 to TRBJ2-3; D is uncertain. The ends were cut back, 6 bases at V and 2 bases at J, with 3 bases in the middle. The CDR3 is 11 amino acids. Germline loops: CDR1 ENHRY, CDR2 SYGVKD. Here the CDR3 DNA reads TGTGCCATCAGACACACAGATACGCAGTATTTT. Translated: CAIRHTDTQYF.

The chain has TRBV6-5 and TRBJ1-2; 10 nucleotides align to TRBD1. CDR1 and CDR2 (germline): MNHEY, SVGAGI. The CDR3 spans 14 residues. J gave up 5 bases and V 10 bases, and 10 bases lay outside the gene matches. The CDR3 bases are TGTGCCACCGCGACAGGGGGCCGTCTTTATGGCTACACCTTC. Its protein product is CATATGGRLYGYTF.